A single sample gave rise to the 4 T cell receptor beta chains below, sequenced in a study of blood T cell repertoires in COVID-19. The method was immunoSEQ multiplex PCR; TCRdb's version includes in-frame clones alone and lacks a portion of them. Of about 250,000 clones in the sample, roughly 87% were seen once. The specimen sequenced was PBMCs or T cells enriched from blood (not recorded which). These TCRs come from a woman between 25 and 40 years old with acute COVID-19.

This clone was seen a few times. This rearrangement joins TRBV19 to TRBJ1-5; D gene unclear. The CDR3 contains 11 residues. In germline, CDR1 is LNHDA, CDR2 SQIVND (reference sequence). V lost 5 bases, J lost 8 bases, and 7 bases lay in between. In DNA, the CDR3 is TGTGCCAGTAGTGGGGAGGAGCCCCAGCATTTT. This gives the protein CASSGEEPQHF.

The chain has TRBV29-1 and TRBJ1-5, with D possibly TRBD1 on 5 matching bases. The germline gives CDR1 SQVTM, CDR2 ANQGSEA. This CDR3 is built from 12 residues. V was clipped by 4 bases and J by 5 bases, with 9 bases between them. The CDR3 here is CSVGDYDQPQHF. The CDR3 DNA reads TGCAGCGTTGGGGACTACGATCAGCCCCAGCATTTT.

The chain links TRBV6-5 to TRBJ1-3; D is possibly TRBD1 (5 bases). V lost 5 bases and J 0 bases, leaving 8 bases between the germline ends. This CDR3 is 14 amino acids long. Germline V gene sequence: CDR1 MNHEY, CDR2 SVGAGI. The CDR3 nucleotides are TGTGCCAGCAGTCCTGACAGCTCTGGAAACACCATATATTTT. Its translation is CASSPDSSGNTIYF.

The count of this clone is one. The CDR3 here is CSVVGRLKVPGDTEAFF. The CDR3 bases are TGCAGCGTTGTGGGGAGGCTGAAGGTTCCTGGGGACACTGAAGCTTTCTTT. V gene TRBV29-1 combines with J gene TRBJ1-1; the D is unclear. V was clipped by 4 bases and J by 3 bases, with 24 bases between them. The CDR3 runs to 17 residues. CDR1 and CDR2 (germline): SQVTM, ANQGSEA.